The next 3 T cell receptor beta chains were all read from a single sample in a study of blood T cell repertoires in COVID-19. Using immunoSEQ multiplex PCR, the repertoire was profiled, and TCRdb retains in-frame clones only, with some absent. The sample comprises 150,000 to 200,000 clones, roughly 86% of which are singletons, and around 0.5% rests with the top ten. The sequencing input was peripheral blood. These TCRs come from a man between 60 and 70 years old with COVID-19, enrolled during active disease.

The genes are TRBV2 and TRBJ2-7; D not resolved. V was pared by 5 bases and J by 2 bases, with 10 bases between. CDR3 length: 13 amino acids. CDR1 and CDR2 from the germline V gene are SNHLY and FYNNEI. CDR3 region: CASSSTVAYEQYF. In DNA, the CDR3 is TGTGCCAGCAGTTCCACAGTAGCCTACGAGCAGTACTTC.

The table lists this clone with many counts. The chain combines TRBV5-6 with TRBJ1-5, with a tentative D call TRBD1 (5 bases). Deletions cut 0 bases from V and 5 bases from J, with 9 bases between. CDR3 length: 14 amino acids. Per the germline V gene, CDR1 is SGHDT and CDR2 is YYEEEE. The CDR3, as DNA: TGTGCCAGCAGCTTGGGGGCAGGGTATCAGCCCCAGCATTTT. Residues: CASSLGAGYQPQHF.

The table lists this clone with a few counts. The V gene is TRBV11-3, the J gene TRBJ2-1; 7 nucleotides match TRBD1. Germline CDR1 is SGHNT and CDR2 is YENEEA. V was pared by 6 bases and J by 6 bases, with 8 bases of the junction left unmatched. The CDR3 extends over 14 amino acids. Here the CDR3 DNA reads TGTGCCAGCAGACCGGGACAGCTAGGCAATGAGCAGTTCTTC. This encodes CASRPGQLGNEQFF.